This T cell receptor beta chain was obtained from a study of PD-1 blockade in classical Hodgkin lymphoma. The overall study: Once every 2 weeks, patients received intravenous nivolumab at 3 mg/kg.

Of note for this clone: Its matching antigen is unknown.

Every patient had relapsed following autologous stem cell transplantation, and cohorts differed in brentuximab vedotin exposure. The germline CDR1 and CDR2 sequences are SGHRS and YFSETQ. The CDR3 is 15 residues long. Trimming took off 0 bases at V and 1 base at J, with 9 bases between the two ends. Findings and caveats of the study: The baseline diversity of complete responders showed similarity to that of newly diagnosed patients.

Repertoires were generated with immunoSEQ multiplex PCR, while TCRdb's copy carries only in-frame clones and drops some. The repertoire includes around 99,000 clones, 81% of them detected once, and roughly 16% sits in the top ten. The sequence was obtained from a human donor with classical Hodgkin lymphoma. Material: peripheral blood mononuclear cells (PBMCs), obtained before the second cycle of nivolumab. This chain links TRBV5-1 with TRBJ2-3; D gene unclear. CDR3 sequence reads: CASSLAGPGTDTQYF. Here the CDR3 DNA reads TGCGCCAGCAGCTTGGCCGGGCCAGGCACAGATACGCAGTATTTT.